The 14 T cell receptor beta chains below come from one sample, sequenced in a study of cytomegalovirus exposure and HLA in healthy donors. Use of 60 Vbeta and 13 Jbeta primers characterized the PCR. Assay: immunoSEQ multiplex PCR; the TCRdb copy retains only in-frame clones and omits some. The table includes about 140,000 clones, around 79% detected once. What was sequenced was PBMCs. The source is a man aged 18 to 30 in good health and CMV-seronegative.

There are a few counts of this clone. The J gene is TRBJ1-2, the V gene TRBV5-1, with 8 bases lining up with TRBD1. V was clipped by 3 bases and J by 3 bases; unmatched bases: 4. The length of the CDR3 is 14 residues. Germline V gene data show CDR1 as SGHRS and CDR2 as YFSETQ. CDR3 residues: CASSSTQGDYGYTF. The CDR3 DNA reads TGCGCCAGCAGCTCCACACAGGGGGACTATGGCTACACCTTC.

This rearrangement joins TRBV9 to TRBJ2-1; D possibly corresponds to TRBD2 (7 bases). The CDR3 runs 15 residues. Germline V lookup: CDR1 SGDLS, CDR2 YYNGEE. Trimming removed 4 bases from V and 0 bases from J, with 11 bases in between. This CDR3 reads CASSLGGASYNEQFF. The CDR3 DNA sequence: TGTGCCAGCAGCCTGGGGGGGGCCTCCTACAATGAGCAGTTCTTC.

The V gene is TRBV9, the J gene TRBJ1-1; 7 positions agree with TRBD1. This CDR3 contains 14 residues. In germline, CDR1 is SGDLS, CDR2 YYNGEE. Trimming removed 2 bases from V and 2 bases from J; junction bases left unmatched: 3. The CDR3 bases are TGTGCCAGCAGCGTGACAGGGCGTAACACTGAAGCTTTCTTT. The encoded protein is CASSVTGRNTEAFF.

V usage is TRBV20-1 and J usage is TRBJ1-2; tentatively, D is TRBD1 (5 bases). CDR1 DFQATT and CDR2 SNEGSKA come from the germline V gene (reference sequence). The CDR3 contains 11 residues. Trimming took 0 bases from V and 10 from J, leaving 9 bases between them. CDR3 sequence reads: CSARDRAYYTF. The DNA of the CDR3 is TGCAGTGCTAGAGACAGGGCCTACTACACCTTC.

V usage is TRBV10-3 and J usage is TRBJ2-2, with 9 bases lining up with TRBD1. The CDR3 contains 15 residues. Germline V gene data show CDR1 as ENHRY and CDR2 as SYGVKD. Trimming cost V 2 bases and J 5 bases; bases outside gene matches: 3. In DNA form, the CDR3 reads TGTGCCATCAGTGAGACAGGGGGCTCTACCGGGGAGCTGTTTTTT. Amino acids: CAISETGGSTGELFF.

The rearrangement uses TRBV11-2 and TRBJ1-1; the D is unclear. Germline lookup yields CDR1 SGHAT and CDR2 FQNNGV. The CDR3 loop spans 14 amino acids. V shed 1 base and J shed 4 bases, with 10 bases lying between them. In nucleotides, the CDR3 is TGTGCCAGCAGCTTAGTGGCAGGCAGCACTGAAGCTTTCTTT. It codes for CASSLVAGSTEAFF.

V usage is TRBV18 and J usage is TRBJ2-1; D is uncertain. V was pared by 2 bases and J by 2 bases, with 13 bases between. The germline CDR1 and CDR2 sequences are KGHSH and LQKENI. CDR3 size: 16 residues. The CDR3 DNA sequence: TGTGCCAGCTCACCATCACGGTCCCAGGCCTACAATGAGCAGTTCTTC. This codes for CASSPSRSQAYNEQFF.

This clone was found once. The chain employs TRBV9 and TRBJ1-5, with D hard to call. Germline CDR1 reads SGDLS; CDR2 reads YYNGEE. The CDR3 extends over 15 amino acids. Trimming removed 0 bases from V and 6 bases from J, with 13 bases in between. CDR3 region: CASSVDASPGQPQHF. CDR3 sequence (DNA): TGTGCCAGCAGCGTAGATGCTTCGCCGGGTCAGCCCCAGCATTTT. Drawing the rest from reference TRBV9 and TRBJ1-5, the complete variable domain is DSGVTQTPKHLITATGQRVTLRCSPRSGDLSVYWYQQSLDQGLQFLIQYYNGEERAKGNILERFSAQQFPDLHSELNLSSLELGDSALYFCASSVDASPGQPQHFGDGTRLSIL.

The gene calls are TRBV6-5 and TRBJ1-1; 7 nucleotides line up with TRBD1. The CDR3 consists of 14 residues. Trimming removed 5 bases from V and 8 bases from J; junction bases left unmatched: 11. Per germline, CDR1 MNHEY and CDR2 SVGAGI. The CDR3 sequence: CASSRRQGSPEAFF. In nucleotides, the CDR3 is TGTGCCAGCAGTCGCCGACAGGGATCCCCGGAAGCTTTCTTT.

This clone was picked up one time. This chain connects TRBV27 to TRBJ1-2, with a tentative D call TRBD1 (6 bases). CDR3 size: 14 residues. V was pared by 4 bases and J by 7 bases, with 16 bases between. Germline loops: CDR1 MNHEY, CDR2 SMNVEV (reference sequence). The CDR3 reads CASSSSPDRTGYTF. The CDR3 bases are TGTGCCAGCAGTTCCTCCCCGGACAGAACTGGCTACACCTTC.

The chain couples TRBV11-2 to TRBJ1-2; TRBD1 matches at 9 bases. The CDR3 is 16 amino acids. Germline V gene data show CDR1 as SGHAT and CDR2 as FQNNGV. With V trimmed by 2 bases and J by 1 base, 5 bases remained unmatched. The CDR3: CASSLLGTGNNYGYTF. The CDR3 nucleotides read TGTGCCAGCAGCTTATTGGGGACAGGGAATAACTATGGCTACACCTTC.

The V gene is TRBV5-1, the J gene TRBJ1-2, with 7 bases aligning to TRBD1. J gave up 0 bases and V 4 bases, and 6 bases lay outside the gene matches. The CDR3 is 15 amino acids. Germline V gene lookup returns CDR1 SGHRS and CDR2 YFSETQ. CDR3 bases: TGCGCCAGCAGCCCGGGACAGACCACTAACTATGGCTACACCTTC. Its translation: CASSPGQTTNYGYTF. Full variable domain (rest looked up from reference TRBV5-1 and TRBJ1-2): KAGVTQTPRYLIKTRGQQVTLSCSPISGHRSVSWYQQTPGQGLQFLFEYFSETQRNKGNFPGRFSGRQFSNSRSEMNVSTLELGDSALYLCASSPGQTTNYGYTFGSGTRLTVV.

The chain is built from TRBV19 and TRBJ1-5; 7 bases map to TRBD1. V shed 6 bases and J 2 bases; nucleotides not matched to a gene: 4. This CDR3 has 14 residues. The germline V gene has CDR1 LNHDA and CDR2 SQIVND (reference sequence). Here the CDR3 reads CASSLDRGNQPQHF. Written as DNA, the CDR3 is TGTGCCAGTAGCCTCGACAGGGGCAATCAGCCCCAGCATTTT.

V is TRBV5-1 and J is TRBJ2-1; D is perhaps TRBD2 (6 bases). Trimming removed 3 bases from V and 10 bases from J, with 11 bases in between. The CDR3 extends over 12 amino acids. Looked up from germline, CDR1 is SGHRS and CDR2 is YFSETQ. The CDR3 sequence: CASSSGRREQFF. CDR3 in DNA: TGCGCCAGCAGCTCGGGGAGGCGAGAGCAGTTCTTC.